Listed here is a single T cell receptor (beta chain). Its antigen is still unknown. The sample is drawn from a study of regulatory T cells in long-lasting Graves disease. The TCR beta library used iRepertoire HTBI primers with Arm-PCR amplification of CDR3. One entry per CDR3 protein results from TCRdb running MiXCR on the multiplex PCR reads. The table lists roughly 530,000 distinct CDR3 sequences, roughly a sixth of them singletons. Study results and limitations: Reduced TCR diversity was observed in persistent Graves' patients versus newly diagnosed patients.

Time point given: newly diagnosed GD, antithyroid drugs for less than 3 months. PBMCs were the source of the RNA used for TCR sequencing. These data also featured in a second study, about T cells in Graves' hyperthyroidism and ophthalmopathy. That work adds: The study excluded patients with uncontrolled infection, other autoimmune disease, pregnancy or lactation. First-round RT-PCR targeting the TCR CDR3 was performed with the HTBI primer set. Using 13 V-J features, a model discriminated ophthalmopathy from stable hyperthyroidism.

The receptor comes from a woman aged 40-65 years with Graves disease. This specimen was peripheral blood mononuclear cells (PBMCs), taken at new diagnosis, from a patient treated with antithyroid drugs.

CDR3 region: CASSYKAGGLSYEQYF. DNA for the CDR3: TGTGCCAGCAGTTACAAGGCGGGGGGCCTCTCCTACGAGCAGTACTTC. This chain links TRBV6-5 with TRBJ2-7; 8 nucleotides line up with TRBD2. Losses at the gene ends were 2 bases for V and 0 bases for J; bases not matched to a gene: 6. Germline V lookup: CDR1 MNHEY, CDR2 SVGAGI. CDR3 length: 16 residues.